This entry lists 27 T cell receptor beta chains sequenced from one sample in a study of OX40 agonist ivuxolimab in advanced cancers. Some clones are missing from TCRdb's copy, which holds only in-frame ones; the method was immunoSEQ multiplex PCR. The profile shows about 83,000 clones, roughly 84% of them singletons. Material: CD4+ or CD8+ T cells sorted from blood, obtained in a trial of the OX40 agonist ivuxolimab. These receptors were obtained from an adult with an advanced solid tumor such as melanoma, head and neck, liver or kidney cancer.

The chain recombines TRBV4-1 with TRBJ1-4, with a possible D match to TRBD1 (5 bases). The CDR3 spans 15 residues. Per germline, CDR1 MGHRA and CDR2 YSYEKL. V was trimmed by 1 base and J by 8 bases, leaving 14 bases between them. The CDR3 coding sequence is TGCGCCAGCAGCCAAGGCGTGGGGCTGGGCGAAAAACTGTTTTTT. Translation: CASSQGVGLGEKLFF.

The J gene is TRBJ2-5, the V gene TRBV6-1, with TRBD1 matching 7 bases. The germline gives CDR1 MNHNS, CDR2 SASEGT. V trimming: 7 bases; J trimming: 5 bases; junction bases outside the gene matches: 7. CDR3 size: 13 residues. CDR3 DNA sequence: TGTGCCAGCAAACAGGGGCTGGGGGAGACCCAGTACTTC. It translates to CASKQGLGETQYF.

The genes are TRBV5-1 and TRBJ2-3; D ambiguous. The CDR3 contains 19 residues. V dropped 0 bases and J dropped 2 bases, with 22 bases sitting between them. CDR1 is SGHRS and CDR2 is YFSETQ in the germline V gene. CDR3 nucleotides: TGCGCCAGCAGCTTGGTGGCTATTTACGGCCCTCTCCCCACAGATACGCAGTATTTT. It encodes CASSLVAIYGPLPTDTQYF. The full variable domain, completed using reference TRBV5-1 and TRBJ2-3, is KAGVTQTPRYLIKTRGQQVTLSCSPISGHRSVSWYQQTPGQGLQFLFEYFSETQRNKGNFPGRFSGRQFSNSRSEMNVSTLELGDSALYLCASSLVAIYGPLPTDTQYFGPGTRLTVL.

The V and J genes are TRBV21-1 and TRBJ1-1; TRBD1 is the table's D call, not checked against the DNA. TRBV21-1 is a recognized pseudogene. The CDR3 runs to 17 residues. The CDR3 reads CASSNGRGRRVNTEAFF. The CDR3 nucleotides are TGTGCCAGCAGCAATGGCAGGGGGCGCCGAGTGAACACTGAAGCTTTCTTT.

The chain employs TRBV11-2 and TRBJ1-2; 9 bases agree with TRBD1. In germline, CDR1 is SGHAT, CDR2 FQNNGV. The CDR3 loop spans 13 amino acids. Germline trimming cut 10 bases from V and 6 bases from J; bases unmatched to any gene: 9. CDR3 DNA sequence: TGTGCCACAAGACGACAGGGGGGAAATGGCTACACCTTC. Translating it yields CATRRQGGNGYTF.

The chain has TRBV7-2 and TRBJ2-5; 11 bases agree with TRBD2. Germline V CDR1 and CDR2: SGHTA, FQGNSA. CDR3 size: 15 residues. V lost 5 bases and J lost 4; bases outside the gene matches: 6. CDR3 region: CASSILAGGPETQYF. Here the CDR3 DNA reads TGTGCCAGCAGCATTCTAGCGGGGGGCCCAGAGACCCAGTACTTC.

This sequence joins TRBV29-1 and TRBJ2-1; 7 positions agree with TRBD2. Germline loops: CDR1 SQVTM, CDR2 ANQGSEA. CDR3 size: 13 residues. V shed 4 bases, J shed 8 bases, and the junction held 8 bases outside the gene matches. The CDR3 nucleotides read TGCAGCGTTGGTGGCGGGGGTATGGATGAGCAGTTCTTC. This encodes CSVGGGGMDEQFF.

This clone has only one observation. J is TRBJ2-1 and V is TRBV6-1; D is uncertain. Trimming took off 5 bases at V and 8 bases at J, with 7 bases between the two ends. CDR3 length equals 11 residues. Germline loops: CDR1 MNHNS, CDR2 SASEGT. The CDR3 DNA sequence: TGTGCCAGCAGTCAGACCCATGAGCAGTTCTTC. Amino acids: CASSQTHEQFF.

The chain uses TRBV15 and TRBJ1-1; D is unresolved. Germline V gene lookup returns CDR1 LNHNV and CDR2 YYDKDF (reference sequence). V shed 3 bases and J shed 1 base, with 3 bases lying between them. The CDR3 has 12 amino acids. CDR3 protein: CATSRGNTEAFF. For the CDR3, the DNA is TGTGCCACCAGCAGGGGGAACACTGAAGCTTTCTTT.

V is TRBV5-1 and J is TRBJ2-5, with D perhaps TRBD2 (6 bases). CDR1 and CDR2 from the germline V gene are SGHRS and YFSETQ. Trimming stripped 0 bases from V and 4 bases from J, with 13 bases between. The CDR3 is 15 amino acids. CDR3 DNA sequence: TGCGCCAGCAGCTTGGGGAGTGCGGGAACAGAGACCCAGTACTTC. It translates to CASSLGSAGTETQYF.

V and J are TRBV27 and TRBJ2-7; D perhaps matches TRBD1 (6 bases). This CDR3 spans 16 amino acids. Germline lookup yields CDR1 MNHEY and CDR2 SMNVEV (reference sequence). V was trimmed by 3 bases and J by 6 bases, leaving 21 bases between them. The CDR3: CASSLYPPGHASEQYF. The DNA of the CDR3 is TGTGCCAGCAGTTTGTATCCACCGGGACATGCCTCCGAGCAGTACTTC.

The chain joins TRBV10-1 to TRBJ2-2; 9 bases fit TRBD1. Trimming took 6 bases from V and 5 from J; bases not matched to a gene: 13. Germline loops: CDR1 WNHNN, CDR2 SYGVQD (reference sequence). The CDR3 is 17 amino acids. The CDR3 sequence is CASSSFIPGQGTGELFF. The CDR3 DNA follows: TGCGCCAGCAGCTCCTTTATCCCGGGACAGGGTACCGGGGAGCTGTTTTTT.

The chain uses TRBV5-1 and TRBJ1-2; 7 bases agree with TRBD1. The CDR3 is made up of 17 amino acids. CDR1 SGHRS and CDR2 YFSETQ come from the germline V gene. V lost 6 bases and J lost 4; bases outside the gene matches: 18. The CDR3 sequence: CASTLLPQGMAGYGYTF. The CDR3 region has the DNA TGCGCCAGCACCTTACTTCCACAGGGGATGGCTGGCTATGGCTACACCTTC.

V and J are TRBV2 and TRBJ2-2; D perhaps matches TRBD1 (7 bases). The CDR3 has 15 amino acids. Germline loops: CDR1 SNHLY, CDR2 FYNNEI. V lost 2 bases to trimming and J lost 3 bases, with 10 bases between them. The CDR3 spells CASSETGEDTGELFF. In nucleotides, the CDR3 is TGTGCCAGCAGTGAAACAGGGGAGGACACCGGGGAGCTGTTTTTT. Variable domain in full (rest from reference TRBV2 and TRBJ2-2): EPEVTQTPSHQVTQMGQEVILRCVPISNHLYFYWYRQILGQKVEFLVSFYNNEISEKSEIFDDQFSVERPDGSNFTLKIRSTKLEDSAMYFCASSETGEDTGELFFGEGSRLTVL.

V gene TRBV27 combines with J gene TRBJ2-2, with D unclear. This CDR3 spans 15 amino acids. The V and J ends lost 3 bases and 4 bases respectively, with 12 bases between them. The germline V gene encodes CDR1 MNHEY and CDR2 SMNVEV (reference sequence). The CDR3, as DNA: TGTGCCAGCAGTTTTAGAACCGTTCGCACCGGGGAGCTGTTTTTT. Its translation is CASSFRTVRTGELFF.

The chain uses TRBV7-3 and TRBJ1-1; D unclear. Germline V gene sequence: CDR1 SGHTA, CDR2 FQGTGA. The CDR3 is 13 residues long. V lost 1 base to trimming and J lost 5 bases, with 8 bases between them. The CDR3 sequence: CASSLSGGTEAFF. CDR3 nucleotide sequence: TGTGCCAGCAGCTTAAGTGGAGGGACTGAAGCTTTCTTT.

This clone came up once. V usage is TRBV5-1 and J usage is TRBJ2-3; 8 nucleotides line up with TRBD1. V shed 2 bases and J 6 bases; nucleotides not matched to a gene: 11. CDR3 size: 16 residues. CDR1 SGHRS and CDR2 YFSETQ come from the germline V gene. CDR3: CASSLRTGNPRDTQYF. The CDR3 DNA reads as TGCGCCAGCAGCTTACGGACAGGGAATCCGAGGGATACGCAGTATTTT.

This chain connects TRBV2 to TRBJ2-1, with D maybe TRBD1 (5 bases). The CDR3 has 13 amino acids. Trimming pared 4 bases from V and 9 bases from J, leaving 13 bases between. Germline-derived CDR1 and CDR2 are SNHLY and FYNNEI. The CDR3 here is CASSGFQGGEQFF. CDR3 bases: TGTGCCAGCAGTGGGTTCCAGGGCGGTGAGCAGTTCTTC.

The genes are TRBV25-1 and TRBJ2-1; D is perhaps TRBD1 (6 bases). Germline V gives CDR1 MGHDK, CDR2 SYGVNS. V was clipped by 6 bases and J by 4 bases, with 16 bases between them. There are 15 residues in the CDR3. The CDR3 DNA reads TGTGCCAGCAGCCCCCCACAGGGCTTTTACAATGAGCAGTTCTTC. This encodes CASSPPQGFYNEQFF.

The chain links TRBV2 to TRBJ1-1; D uncertain. Trimming pared 8 bases from V and 0 bases from J, leaving 13 bases between. Per the germline V gene, CDR1 is SNHLY and CDR2 is FYNNEI. The CDR3 contains 14 residues. This chain's CDR3 is CASVQPLMNTEAFF. In nucleotides, the CDR3 is TGTGCCAGCGTGCAGCCCCTCATGAACACTGAAGCTTTCTTT.

The genes are TRBV27 and TRBJ2-3, with 8 nucleotides matching TRBD2. The CDR3 covers 16 residues. The ends lost 5 bases at V and 2 bases at J; junction bases unmatched: 9. Germline loops: CDR1 MNHEY, CDR2 SMNVEV (reference sequence). The DNA of the CDR3 is TGTGCCAGCAGTAAAGTAGCGGGAACATACACAGATACGCAGTATTTT. Its translation: CASSKVAGTYTDTQYF.

The V gene is TRBV9, the J gene TRBJ2-2, with 12 bases matching TRBD2. Trimming at V came to 4 bases and at J to 0 bases, leaving 7 bases not matched to a gene. This CDR3 region has 18 residues. Germline CDR1 SGDLS, CDR2 YYNGEE. In DNA, the CDR3 is TGTGCCAGCAGCCAAACTAGCGGGGGGCCCGCGAACACCGGGGAGCTGTTTTTT. Translation gives CASSQTSGGPANTGELFF. Full variable domain (missing parts from reference TRBV9 and TRBJ2-2): DSGVTQTPKHLITATGQRVTLRCSPRSGDLSVYWYQQSLDQGLQFLIQYYNGEERAKGNILERFSAQQFPDLHSELNLSSLELGDSALYFCASSQTSGGPANTGELFFGEGSRLTVL.

This chain links TRBV10-1 with TRBJ1-4; no clear D gene. Trimming pared 4 bases from V and 0 bases from J, leaving 9 bases between. The CDR3 runs to 15 residues. The germline V gene encodes CDR1 WNHNN and CDR2 SYGVQD (reference sequence). The CDR3 DNA reads as TGCGCCAGCAGTGCTAGGACCGCAACTAATGAAAAACTGTTTTTT. Protein sequence: CASSARTATNEKLFF.

The chain joins TRBV6-5 to TRBJ1-6; TRBD1 agrees at 7 bases. There are 14 residues in the CDR3. V gave up 0 bases and J gave up 8 bases; unmatched junction bases: 1. Germline CDR1 is MNHEY and CDR2 is SVGAGI. CDR3 sequence: CASSYSDRDSPLHF. CDR3 bases: TGTGCCAGCAGTTACTCAGACAGGGATTCACCCCTCCACTTT.

This sequence joins TRBV5-1 and TRBJ2-7; tentatively, D is TRBD1 or TRBD2 (5 bases each). This CDR3 spans 15 amino acids. CDR1 and CDR2 from the germline V gene are SGHRS and YFSETQ. V was trimmed by 3 bases and J by 2 bases, leaving 15 bases between them. The CDR3 region is CASSSLPGLAYEQYF. The CDR3 bases are TGCGCCAGCAGCTCCCTACCGGGGCTAGCCTACGAGCAGTACTTC.

This sequence joins TRBV4-1 and TRBJ2-7; tentative D call: TRBD2 (7 bases). The V gene lost 0 bases and the J gene lost 6 bases, with 21 bases spanning the gap. This CDR3 region has 17 residues. The germline CDR1 and CDR2 sequences are MGHRA and YSYEKL. CDR3 sequence (DNA): TGCGCCAGCAGCCAAGACAGGGGTGCGGGAGTGACAGGCGAGCAGTACTTC. Protein: CASSQDRGAGVTGEQYF.

The chain is built from TRBV10-2 and TRBJ1-2; perhaps TRBD1 as D (6 bases). Germline V CDR1 and CDR2: WSHSY, SAAADI. Trimming shortened V by 6 bases and J by 4 bases, and 21 bases separated the two germline ends. This CDR3 region has 16 residues. The CDR3 is CASSPQTGRIGYGYTF. The DNA for the CDR3 is TGCGCCAGCAGCCCTCAGACAGGTCGAATCGGCTATGGCTACACCTTC.